This entry features one T cell receptor (beta chain) sequence. Antigen: not known. Germline CDR1 reads GTSNPN; CDR2 reads SVGIG (reference sequence). Trimming took off 1 base at V and 5 bases at J, with 14 bases between the two ends. CDR3 length equals 14 residues. This entry belongs to a study of cytomegalovirus exposure and HLA in healthy donors. Study results and limitations: The authors judged a highly shared variant cluster likely a sequencing artifact.

Primers: 60 Vbeta forward and 13 Jbeta reverse. Method: immunoSEQ multiplex PCR; TCRdb's copy keeps in-frame clones and lacks some. Of 100,000 to 150,000 clones listed, less than 80% are singletons. This clonotype originated in a middle-aged man in good health and CMV-seropositive. The genes are TRBV30 and TRBJ2-5; tentatively, D is TRBD1 (6 bases). The specimen was PBMCs. The CDR3 region has the DNA TGTGCCTGGAGTGCCCTGGGGGCCCCCGAGACCCAGTACTTC. Translated: CAWSALGAPETQYF.